The 18 T cell receptor beta chains in this list originate from one sample, sequenced in a study of T cells in narcolepsy. TCRdb keeps only in-frame clones here, not all; method: immunoSEQ multiplex PCR. The sample has 20,000 to 25,000 clones; 80% to 90% are singletons. The sequenced sample was CD45RA- memory CD4+ T cells from PBMCs. These receptors came from a human donor with narcolepsy.

This clone came up a few times. This chain connects TRBV18 to TRBJ2-3; 7 bases match TRBD2. The CDR3 is 15 amino acids. CDR1 is KGHSH, CDR2 LQKENI, per germline. V gave up 3 bases and J gave up 4 bases; unmatched junction bases: 7. The CDR3 reads CASSPRLALADTQYF. The CDR3 coding sequence is TGTGCCAGCTCACCCAGACTAGCTTTGGCAGATACGCAGTATTTT.

Here the CDR3 DNA reads TGCAGCGTTGGGCAGTTGACAGATACGCAGTATTTT. Translation: CSVGQLTDTQYF. The chain links TRBV29-1 to TRBJ2-3, with D uncertain. CDR1 and CDR2 from the germline V gene are SQVTM and ANQGSEA. Trimming removed 4 bases from V and 3 bases from J, with 8 bases in between. CDR3 length equals 12 residues.

This clone was seen only once. An end of the junction does not agree with germline; a read error may underlie this. The chain links TRBV5-4 to TRBJ2-2; no reliable D call. The CDR3 is 12 amino acids. CDR1 is SGHNT and CDR2 is YYREEE in the germline V gene (reference sequence). In DNA, the CDR3 is TGTGCCGGCAGCCCCCCCCGCGGGGAGCTGTTTTTT. This encodes CAGSPPRGELFF.

The chain carries TRBV19 and TRBJ2-3; no definite D call. Deletions cut 3 bases from V and 8 bases from J, with 21 bases between. The length of the CDR3 is 16 residues. CDR1 LNHDA and CDR2 SQIVND come from the germline V gene (reference sequence). CDR3: CASSIGWQPRRSTQYF. DNA for the CDR3: TGTGCCAGTAGTATCGGGTGGCAACCTCGAAGGAGTACGCAGTATTTT.

This rearrangement joins TRBV9 to TRBJ2-5; D is unresolved. This CDR3 is 15 amino acids long. Germline CDR1 is SGDLS and CDR2 is YYNGEE. The V and J ends lost 3 bases and 2 bases respectively, with 14 bases between them. The CDR3 spells CASSGGSSRQETQYF. CDR3 nucleotide sequence: TGTGCCAGCAGCGGAGGATCATCGAGGCAAGAGACCCAGTACTTC.

This chain connects TRBV29-1 to TRBJ1-2; D ambiguous. This CDR3 has 13 residues. Trimming stripped 7 bases from V and 2 bases from J, with 14 bases between. Germline V lookup: CDR1 SQVTM, CDR2 ANQGSEA. The CDR3 nucleotides are TGCAGCGGCCTGGACGGACTCAACTATGGCTACACCTTC. Protein sequence: CSGLDGLNYGYTF.

This clone showed up just once. V and J are TRBV11-2 and TRBJ1-1, with 7 bases identical to TRBD1. In germline, CDR1 is SGHAT, CDR2 FQNNGV. V lost 5 bases, J lost 6 bases, and 12 bases stayed unmatched. The CDR3 loop spans 15 amino acids. The CDR3 DNA follows: TGTGCCAGCAGCCTCGACAGGGCTCTTTATGCTGAAGCTTTCTTT. Translated: CASSLDRALYAEAFF.

V and J are TRBV19 and TRBJ2-1, with D perhaps TRBD2 (6 bases). In germline, CDR1 is LNHDA, CDR2 SQIVND (reference sequence). The CDR3 has 13 residues. The V end was cut by 7 bases, the J end by 8 bases, with 15 bases between. The CDR3 loop reads CASNGGPRYEQFF. Here the CDR3 DNA reads TGTGCCAGTAATGGAGGGCCTAGGTATGAGCAGTTCTTC.

CDR3 residues: CASSQAGTSVPTDTQYF. CDR3 sequence (DNA): TGTGCCAGCAGCCAAGCCGGGACTAGCGTTCCCACAGATACGCAGTATTTT. The chain carries TRBV14 and TRBJ2-3, with 10 bases identical to TRBD2. With V trimmed by 1 base and J by 2 bases, 6 bases remained unmatched. The CDR3 consists of 17 residues. Germline CDR1 is SGHDN and CDR2 is FVKESK.

This clone was found a few times. The chain couples TRBV10-3 to TRBJ1-5, with D perhaps matching TRBD1 (6 bases). Deletions cut 3 bases from V and 7 bases from J, with 19 bases between. The CDR3 consists of 16 residues. The V gene's germline CDR1 is ENHRY and CDR2 SYGVKD. This chain's CDR3 is CAISDVRGGAGQPQHF. CDR3 nucleotides: TGTGCCATCAGTGATGTGAGGGGGGGCGCTGGGCAGCCCCAGCATTTT.

The J gene is TRBJ2-2, the V gene TRBV2; TRBD2 matches at 10 bases. V was pared by 6 bases and J by 0 bases, with 7 bases of the junction left unmatched. The CDR3 covers 17 residues. Per germline, CDR1 SNHLY and CDR2 FYNNEI. The CDR3 DNA follows: TGTGCCAGCAGCCCCCCTGGACTAGCGGCGAACACCGGGGAGCTGTTTTTT. Translated, it gives CASSPPGLAANTGELFF.

A single count supports this clone. V and J are TRBV19 and TRBJ2-1; TRBD2 matches 8 bases. The CDR3 length is 15 residues. Trimming at V came to 5 bases and at J to 1 base, leaving 4 bases not matched to a gene. Per germline, CDR1 LNHDA and CDR2 SQIVND (reference sequence). The DNA of the CDR3 is TGTGCCAGTAGTTCAAAGCGGGAGTCCTACAATGAGCAGTTCTTC. This translates into CASSSKRESYNEQFF.

The chain couples TRBV9 to TRBJ1-4; 7 positions agree with TRBD1. Germline V CDR1 and CDR2: SGDLS, YYNGEE. V dropped 4 bases and J dropped 2; count of bases not matched to a gene: 5. The CDR3 totals 15 residues. This CDR3 is CASSITGATNEKLFF. The CDR3 DNA sequence: TGTGCCAGCAGCATAACAGGGGCTACTAATGAAAAACTGTTTTTT.

The chain links TRBV6-4 to TRBJ1-1, with 10 bases that match TRBD1. With V trimmed by 5 bases and J by 10 bases, 7 bases remained unmatched. CDR3 length: 13 amino acids. Germline V gene lookup returns CDR1 MRHNA and CDR2 SNTAGT. The CDR3 is CASSKDRGTRAFF. The CDR3 DNA is TGTGCCAGCAGTAAGGACAGGGGGACTCGAGCTTTCTTT.

V gene TRBV5-8 combines with J gene TRBJ2-7; D unclear. V was pared by 4 bases and J by 5 bases, with 4 bases between. This CDR3 has 10 amino acids. The germline V gene has CDR1 SGHTS and CDR2 YDEGEE. The CDR3 DNA reads TGTGCCAGCAGCGACCACGAGCAGTACTTC. It codes for CASSDHEQYF.

This sequence joins TRBV4-2 and TRBJ1-2; unclear D gene. With 3 bases removed from V and 5 bases from J, the gap between germline ends came to 13 bases. Germline assignment: CDR1 LGHNA and CDR2 YNFKEQ. The CDR3 is 14 residues long. CDR3 protein: CASSQGAEAYGYTF. CDR3 bases: TGTGCCAGCAGCCAGGGCGCCGAAGCGTATGGCTACACCTTC.

The chain has TRBV6-5 and TRBJ2-7; maybe TRBD1 (6 bases). Trimming took off 5 bases at V and 0 bases at J, with 11 bases between the two ends. CDR1 and CDR2 (germline): MNHEY, SVGAGI. The CDR3 is 14 amino acids. CDR3 bases: TGTGCCAGCAGTCCTACAGGGAGCTCCTACGAGCAGTACTTC. Translating it yields CASSPTGSSYEQYF.

CDR3 protein: CASSIRSFGGEETQYF. The CDR3 coding sequence is TGTGCCAGTAGTATAAGATCCTTTGGGGGGGAAGAGACCCAGTACTTC. The V call is TRBV19, the J call TRBJ2-5; the match to TRBD2 covers 7 bases. The CDR3 is 16 residues long. V shed 2 bases, J shed 3 bases, and the junction held 9 bases outside the gene matches. CDR1 and CDR2 (germline): LNHDA, SQIVND (reference sequence).